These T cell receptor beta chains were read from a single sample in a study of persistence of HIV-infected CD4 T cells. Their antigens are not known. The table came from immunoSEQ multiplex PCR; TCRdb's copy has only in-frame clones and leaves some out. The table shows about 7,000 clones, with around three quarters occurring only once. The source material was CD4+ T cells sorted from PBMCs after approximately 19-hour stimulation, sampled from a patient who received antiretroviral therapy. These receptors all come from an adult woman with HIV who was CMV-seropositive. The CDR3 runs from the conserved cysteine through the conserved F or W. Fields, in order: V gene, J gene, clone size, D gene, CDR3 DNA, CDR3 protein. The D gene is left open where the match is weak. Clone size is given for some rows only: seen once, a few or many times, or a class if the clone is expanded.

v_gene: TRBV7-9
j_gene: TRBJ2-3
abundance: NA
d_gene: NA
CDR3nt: TGTGCCAGCAGCTCTCGGGCCCCAGATACGCAGTATTTT
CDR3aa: CASSSRAPDTQYF

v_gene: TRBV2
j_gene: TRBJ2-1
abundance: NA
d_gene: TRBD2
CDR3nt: TGTGCCAGTGCCGGGACTAGCGGGAGCCTCTACAATGAGCAGTTCTTC
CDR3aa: CASAGTSGSLYNEQFF

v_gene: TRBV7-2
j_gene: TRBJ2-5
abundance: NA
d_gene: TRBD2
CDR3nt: TGTGCCAGCAGCGCCGGACTAGCGGGGGGGCTGGAGACCCAGTACTTC
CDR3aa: CASSAGLAGGLETQYF

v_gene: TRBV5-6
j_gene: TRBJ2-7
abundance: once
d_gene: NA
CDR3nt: TGTGCCAGCAGCTTACCCCTCACGGGGAGCGAGCAGTACTTC
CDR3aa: CASSLPLTGSEQYF

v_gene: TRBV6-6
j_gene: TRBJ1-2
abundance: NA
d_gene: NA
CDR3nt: TGTGCCAGCAGTTACGTCGCAGAAAACTATGGCTACACCTTC
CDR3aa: CASSYVAENYGYTF

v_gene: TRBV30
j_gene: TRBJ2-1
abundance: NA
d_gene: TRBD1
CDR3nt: TGTGCCTGGAGCGTACGCCGGGGACAGGGGTCGTGGAATGAGCAGTTCTTC
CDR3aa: CAWSVRRGQGSWNEQFF

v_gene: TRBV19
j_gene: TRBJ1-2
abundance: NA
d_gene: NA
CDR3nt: TGTGCCAGTACCTGGAGGCGGGGGGATGGCTACACCTTC
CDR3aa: CASTWRRGDGYTF

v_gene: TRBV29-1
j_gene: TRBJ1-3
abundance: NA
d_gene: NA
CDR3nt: TGCAGCGTTGTTCGGGGAATTTCTGGAAACACCATATATTTT
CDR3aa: CSVVRGISGNTIYF

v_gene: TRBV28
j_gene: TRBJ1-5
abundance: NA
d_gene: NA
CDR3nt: TGTGCCAGCAGTTTATCCCAATGGGGCAATCAGCCCCAGCATTTT
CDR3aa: CASSLSQWGNQPQHF

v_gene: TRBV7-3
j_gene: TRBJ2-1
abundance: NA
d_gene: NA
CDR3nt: TGTGCCAGCAGCTTAACGGCGGTAGCGGACAATGAGCAGTTCTTC
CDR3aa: CASSLTAVADNEQFF

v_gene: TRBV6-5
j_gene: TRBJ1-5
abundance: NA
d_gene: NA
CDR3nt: TGTGCCAGCACTCAGGACCCCAATCAGCCCCAGCATTTT
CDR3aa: CASTQDPNQPQHF

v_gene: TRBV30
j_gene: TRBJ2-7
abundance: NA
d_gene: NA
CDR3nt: TGTGCCTGGAAGAAGAACGGCCCCAACTACTACGAGCAGTACTTC
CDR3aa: CAWKKNGPNYYEQYF

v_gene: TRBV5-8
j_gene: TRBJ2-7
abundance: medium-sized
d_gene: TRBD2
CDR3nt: TGTGCCAGCAGCTTAATTAAGGGACTAGCGGGCTACGAGCAGTACTTC
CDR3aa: CASSLIKGLAGYEQYF

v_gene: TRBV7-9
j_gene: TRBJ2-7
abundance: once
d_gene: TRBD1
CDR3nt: TGTGCCAGCAGCTTAGGGACAGGGAATTACGAGCAGTACTTC
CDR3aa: CASSLGTGNYEQYF

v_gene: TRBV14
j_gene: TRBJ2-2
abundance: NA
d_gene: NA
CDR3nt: TGTGCCAGCAGCCAAGAATCTGTTAGAAACACCGGGGAGCTGTTTTTT
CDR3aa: CASSQESVRNTGELFF

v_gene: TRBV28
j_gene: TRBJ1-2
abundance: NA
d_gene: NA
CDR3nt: TGTGCCAGCAGTCGACGTACTAGGGGCTACACCTTC
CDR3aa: CASSRRTRGYTF

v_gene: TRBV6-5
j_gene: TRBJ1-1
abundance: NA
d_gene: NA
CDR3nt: TGTGCCAGCAGTTCAAAGCCCACCGGGACCAACACTGAAGCTTTCTTT
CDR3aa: CASSSKPTGTNTEAFF

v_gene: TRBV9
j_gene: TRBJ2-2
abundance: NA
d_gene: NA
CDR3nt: TGTGCCAGCAGCGCCCACCCAGGGGTATCCGGGGAGCTGTTTTTT
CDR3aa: CASSAHPGVSGELFF

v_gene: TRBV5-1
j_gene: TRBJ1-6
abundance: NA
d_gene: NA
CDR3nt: TGCGCCAGCAGCCCAAGTAGAGGTCCGGGGTCACCCCTCCACTTT
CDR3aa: CASSPSRGPGSPLHF

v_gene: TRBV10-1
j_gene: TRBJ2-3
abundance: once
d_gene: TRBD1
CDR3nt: TGCGCCAGCAGTGAAGGGAGACAGGGATGGACAGATACGCAGTATTTT
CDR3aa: CASSEGRQGWTDTQYF

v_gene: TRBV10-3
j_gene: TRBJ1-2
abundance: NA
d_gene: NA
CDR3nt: TGTGCCATCAGTGATTTAACTGGGAGCTATGGCTACACCTTC
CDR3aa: CAISDLTGSYGYTF

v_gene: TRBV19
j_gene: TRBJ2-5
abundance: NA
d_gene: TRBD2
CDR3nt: TGTGCCAGTAGCCCGACTAGCGGGAGTGAGACCCAGTACTTC
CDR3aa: CASSPTSGSETQYF

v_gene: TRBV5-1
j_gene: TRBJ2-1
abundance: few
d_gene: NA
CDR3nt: TGCGCCAGCAGCTTTGGGGGAAACAATGAGCAGTTCTTC
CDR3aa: CASSFGGNNEQFF

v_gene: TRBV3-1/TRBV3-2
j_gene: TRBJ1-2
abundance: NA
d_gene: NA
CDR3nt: TGTGCCAGCAGTGGGGAGGGCAGGGGCTATGGCTACACCTTC
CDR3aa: CASSGEGRGYGYTF

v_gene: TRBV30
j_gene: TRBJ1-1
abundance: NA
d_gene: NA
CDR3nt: TGTGCCTCAAACCCAGGGACCACTGAAGCTTTCTTT
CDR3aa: CASNPGTTEAFF